This TCR beta chain was documented in a study of T cells in Graves' hyperthyroidism and ophthalmopathy. General observations from the study: Most thyroid clonotypes with frequency above 0.001 were detected in blood.

It was RNA transcripts that yielded the amplified TCR beta CDR3 regions. First-round RT-PCR with HTBI primers amplified the TCR CDR3 region. One entry per CDR3 protein, called by TCRdb with MiXCR from the multiplex PCR reads. This sample yields 250,000 or so distinct CDR3 sequences, of which around 15% are seen a single time; around 30% belongs to the top ten. Initially, at the first diagnosis of hyperthyroidism and before any ophthalmopathy symptoms, blood was sampled. PBMCs were sourced from around 10 ml fresh peripheral blood. This CDR3 region has 15 residues. V was pared by 1 base and J by 5 bases, with 12 bases between. This clonotype was seen many times. What it binds is not known.

The receptor comes from a woman aged 45-60 years with Graves' hyperthyroidism that later progressed to Graves' ophthalmopathy. Sequencing input: blood. The rearrangement links TRBV12-3 or TRBV12-4 to TRBJ2-1, with D perhaps TRBD2 (5 bases). As DNA, the CDR3 is TGTGCCAGCAGTTTAGAACTAGGGTCTGACAATGAGCAGTTCTTC. This encodes CASSLELGSDNEQFF.